This paragraph reports one T cell receptor beta chain. Its antigen is still unknown. These data originate in a study of shared clonotypes between healthy human individuals. The germline gives CDR1 MNHNS, CDR2 SASEGT. Trimming cost V 1 base and J 4 bases, with 11 bases left between them. This CDR3 has 15 residues. Findings and limits, study-wide: For sorted subsets, rarefaction showed incomplete sequencing despite large depth.

Deep level was the assay's run setting. Sequencing was performed with immunoSEQ multiplex PCR; in TCRdb, only in-frame clones are kept and a portion is missing. This sample has 2 million to 3 million clones, with roughly 93% found just once. The J gene is TRBJ1-3, the V gene TRBV6-1; D unresolved. Sample: naive CD4+ T cells from PBMCs. Indicated subset: CD45RA+ positively selected. This TCR came from a young man in good health. Some clones in this sample may be carry-over from other donors' samples. The CDR3 region is CASSEVGTLGNTIYF. The CDR3 DNA is TGTGCCAGCAGTGAAGTCGGAACACTCGGAAACACCATATATTTT.